The 32 T cell receptor beta chains given below trace back to one sample, sequenced in a study of OX40 agonist ivuxolimab in advanced cancers. TCRdb's table, derived via immunoSEQ multiplex PCR, lists solely in-frame clones and lacks some. The top ten clones hold roughly 8.7% of a sample with roughly 90,000 clones, 91% of them seen once. Sample: CD4+ or CD8+ T cells sorted from blood, taken in a trial of the OX40 agonist ivuxolimab. The receptors shown here come from an adult with an advanced solid tumor such as melanoma, head and neck, liver or kidney cancer.

The rearrangement links TRBV25-1 to TRBJ2-2; D is perhaps TRBD1 or TRBD2 (6 bases each). Trimming shortened V by 5 bases and J by 0 bases, and 13 bases separated the two germline ends. The germline CDR1 and CDR2 sequences are MGHDK and SYGVNS. This CDR3 region has 16 residues. CDR3 sequence: CASSRRGPPNTGELFF. In DNA form, the CDR3 reads TGTGCCAGCAGTCGCCGGGGGCCACCGAACACCGGGGAGCTGTTTTTT. Full variable domain (outside the CDR3, taken from reference TRBV25-1 and TRBJ2-2): EADIYQTPRYLVIGTGKKITLECSQTMGHDKMYWYQQDPGMELHLIHYSYGVNSTEKGDLSSESTVSRIRTEHFPLTLESARPSHTSQYLCASSRRGPPNTGELFFGEGSRLTVL.

The chain is built from TRBV19 and TRBJ1-5, with 7 bases matching TRBD1. Per germline, CDR1 LNHDA and CDR2 SQIVND (reference sequence). After removal of 1 base from V and 2 bases from J, the junction contained 14 bases not matched to a gene. The CDR3 has 19 amino acids. The CDR3 sequence: CASSIGGRDSAIRNQPQHF. The CDR3, as DNA: TGTGCCAGTAGTATAGGGGGGAGGGACAGCGCAATACGCAATCAGCCCCAGCATTTT.

This chain's CDR3 is CAWSVPRDISYEQYF. For the CDR3, the DNA is TGTGCCTGGAGTGTACCCAGGGACATCTCCTACGAGCAGTACTTC. The chain is built from TRBV30 and TRBJ2-7; TRBD1 might be the D (6 bases). V was trimmed by 0 bases and J by 0 bases, leaving 12 bases between them. The CDR3 runs 15 residues. Germline CDR1 and CDR2: GTSNPN and SVGIG (reference sequence).

The rearrangement joins TRBV7-6 to TRBJ2-7; a possible D gene is TRBD2 (5 bases). With 1 base removed from V and 3 bases from J, the gap between germline ends came to 13 bases. This CDR3 is built from 15 residues. In germline, CDR1 is SGHVS, CDR2 FNYEAQ. The CDR3 nucleotides read TGTGCCAGCAGCTTAGTCGTTAGCGCGGACTACGAGCAGTACTTC. Its protein is CASSLVVSADYEQYF.

The genes are TRBV6-1 and TRBJ2-3; 9 bases fit TRBD1. The CDR3 is 15 residues long. The J segment lost 6 bases and the V segment lost 1 base, leaving 5 bases of the junction unmatched. From germline, CDR1 is MNHNS and CDR2 SASEGT. The chain's CDR3 is CASSEGQGESDTQYF. The CDR3 nucleotides are TGTGCCAGCAGTGAAGGACAGGGGGAGTCGGATACGCAGTATTTT.

The chain links TRBV9 to TRBJ2-3; possible D gene TRBD2, 5 bases. The CDR3 runs 14 residues. Germline V gene data show CDR1 as SGDLS and CDR2 as YYNGEE. The ends were cut back, 0 bases at V and 5 bases at J, with 10 bases in the middle. This CDR3 reads CASSVVAGIDTQYF. The CDR3 nucleotides read TGTGCCAGCAGCGTAGTGGCGGGCATAGATACGCAGTATTTT.

Remarks on this clone: Other DNA variants within this sample encode the same CDR3. The V gene is TRBV4-1, the J gene TRBJ1-5; the D gene is possibly TRBD1 (5 bases). The CDR3 totals 14 residues. V was trimmed by 3 bases and J by 1 base, leaving 7 bases between them. Germline V lookup: CDR1 MGHRA, CDR2 YSYEKL. CDR3 protein: CASSQGDSNQPQHF. CDR3 in DNA: TGCGCCAGCAGCCAGGGGGACAGCAATCAGCCCCAGCATTTT.

This sequence joins TRBV19 and TRBJ1-1; D is unresolved. CDR3 length: 15 amino acids. The ends were cut back, 1 base at V and 0 bases at J, with 9 bases in the middle. The germline CDR1 and CDR2 sequences are LNHDA and SQIVND (reference sequence). CDR3 in DNA: TGTGCCAGTAGTATAGGAAAAGGGATGAACACTGAAGCTTTCTTT. Its protein product is CASSIGKGMNTEAFF.

This clone was detected once. This chain connects TRBV30 to TRBJ1-6, with a tentative D call TRBD1 (5 bases). Trimming cost V 2 bases and J 11 bases, with 13 bases left between them. Germline V gives CDR1 GTSNPN, CDR2 SVGIG (reference sequence). This CDR3 region has 13 residues. The CDR3 reads CAWSLGEGPPLHF. CDR3 bases: TGTGCCTGGAGTTTAGGGGAGGGACCACCCCTCCACTTT.

The chain combines TRBV9 with TRBJ1-4, with unresolved D. Germline assignment: CDR1 SGDLS and CDR2 YYNGEE. V lost 0 bases, J lost 7 bases, and 13 bases lay in between. The CDR3 covers 15 residues. CDR3 sequence (DNA): TGTGCCAGCAGCGTAGAGGACGCCTGGGGTGAAAAACTGTTTTTT. It yields the protein CASSVEDAWGEKLFF.

This clone appeared once. The chain has TRBV7-2 and TRBJ2-1; D remains ambiguous. Germline V CDR1 and CDR2: SGHTA, FQGNSA. With 1 base removed from V and 5 bases from J, the gap between germline ends came to 12 bases. CDR3 size: 15 residues. CDR3 bases: TGTGCCAGCAGCTTAGGGGTTTCGGTTCACAATGAGCAGTTCTTC. It translates to CASSLGVSVHNEQFF. The full variable domain, in which reference TRBV7-2 and TRBJ2-1 provide the parts outside the CDR3, is GAGVSQSPSNKVTEKGKDVELRCDPISGHTALYWYRQSLGQGLEFLIYFQGNSAPDKSGLPSDRFSAERTGGSVSTLTIQRTQQEDSAVYLCASSLGVSVHNEQFFGPGTRLTVL.

This clone has only a few counts. V is TRBV7-9 and J is TRBJ2-1; TRBD1 is a possible D gene (6 bases). Germline V lookup: CDR1 SEHNR, CDR2 FQNEAQ (reference sequence). With 8 bases removed from V and 3 bases from J, the gap between germline ends came to 8 bases. This CDR3 has 12 amino acids. CDR3 sequence: CASEGVYNEQFF. The CDR3 coding sequence is TGTGCCAGCGAGGGGGTCTACAATGAGCAGTTCTTC.

The chain uses TRBV28 and TRBJ2-4; 9 bases agree with TRBD1. Germline V CDR1 and CDR2: MDHEN, SYDVKM. The V gene end was trimmed by 6 bases and the J gene end by 3 bases; junction bases not matched to a gene: 21. This CDR3 is built from 20 residues. CDR3 sequence (DNA): TGTGCCAGCAGGACGTGGGGACAGGGTTTTGGGGTAGCCCTCAAAAACATTCAGTACTTC. This translates into CASRTWGQGFGVALKNIQYF.

The rearrangement joins TRBV7-8 to TRBJ2-5; D is possibly TRBD2 (6 bases). Germline CDR1 and CDR2: SGHVS and FQNEAQ. Trimming took 3 bases from V and 6 from J, leaving 14 bases between them. The CDR3 loop spans 14 amino acids. CDR3 protein: CASSFGGDYQTQYF. CDR3 coding DNA: TGTGCCAGCAGCTTCGGGGGAGATTACCAGACCCAGTACTTC.

This rearrangement joins TRBV19 to TRBJ2-1; the match to TRBD2 covers 10 bases. Germline V gene sequence: CDR1 LNHDA, CDR2 SQIVND (reference sequence). After removal of 4 bases from V and 5 bases from J, the junction contained 5 bases not matched to a gene. The CDR3 has 15 residues. CDR3 protein: CASSTSGRFHNEQFF. In DNA form, the CDR3 reads TGTGCCAGTAGTACTAGCGGGAGATTTCACAATGAGCAGTTCTTC.

V gene TRBV4-1 combines with J gene TRBJ2-3; 10 bases map to TRBD2. CDR1 MGHRA and CDR2 YSYEKL come from the germline V gene. CDR3 length: 17 residues. The V segment lost 2 bases and the J segment 0 bases; nucleotides outside the gene matches: 5. The CDR3 sequence: CASSQPGTSVSTDTQYF. For the CDR3, the DNA is TGCGCCAGCAGCCAACCGGGGACTAGCGTTAGCACAGATACGCAGTATTTT.

The V gene is TRBV7-3, the J gene TRBJ2-1; D is possibly TRBD2 (5 bases). The length of the CDR3 is 16 residues. Looked up from germline, CDR1 is SGHTA and CDR2 is FQGTGA. V lost 0 bases and J lost 5, with 14 bases in between. The CDR3 DNA is TGTGCCAGCAGCTTAACTCCCAGCGGAATTAACAATGAGCAGTTCTTC. Amino acids: CASSLTPSGINNEQFF.

J is TRBJ2-5 and V is TRBV28; D may be TRBD1 or TRBD2 (6 bases each). Germline V lookup: CDR1 MDHEN, CDR2 SYDVKM. With 3 bases removed from V and 10 bases from J, the gap between germline ends came to 9 bases. The CDR3 covers 11 residues. The CDR3 spells CASSLEGGQYF. Here the CDR3 DNA reads TGTGCCAGCAGTTTGGAGGGGGGCCAGTACTTC.

J is TRBJ2-5 and V is TRBV6-5; no clear D gene. This CDR3 is built from 14 residues. V was pared by 6 bases and J by 2 bases, with 13 bases between. From germline, CDR1 is MNHEY and CDR2 SVGAGI. CDR3 loop: CASSPSHAQETQYF. The DNA of the CDR3 is TGTGCCAGCAGCCCCTCACACGCTCAAGAGACCCAGTACTTC.

The J gene is TRBJ2-2, the V gene TRBV28; D gene uncertain. CDR1 and CDR2 from the germline V gene are MDHEN and SYDVKM. V lost 7 bases and J lost 4, with 13 bases in between. This CDR3 is built from 14 residues. CDR3 coding DNA: TGTGCCAGCACTTCGACATTACGCACCGGGGAGCTGTTTTTT. It yields the protein CASTSTLRTGELFF. The complete variable domain, with remaining parts taken from reference TRBV28 and TRBJ2-2, reads DVKVTQSSRYLVKRTGEKVFLECVQDMDHENMFWYRQDPGLGLRLIYFSYDVKMKEKGDIPEGYSVSREKKERFSLILESASTNQTSMYLCASTSTLRTGELFFGEGSRLTVL.

The chain joins TRBV28 to TRBJ1-1, with 9 positions matching TRBD1. The germline gives CDR1 MDHEN, CDR2 SYDVKM. This CDR3 is 12 amino acids long. Trimming removed 8 bases from V and 3 bases from J; junction bases left unmatched: 1. The CDR3 reads CASRTGDTEAFF. The CDR3, as DNA: TGTGCCAGCCGGACAGGGGACACTGAAGCTTTCTTT. Drawing the rest from reference TRBV28 and TRBJ1-1, the complete variable domain is DVKVTQSSRYLVKRTGEKVFLECVQDMDHENMFWYRQDPGLGLRLIYFSYDVKMKEKGDIPEGYSVSREKKERFSLILESASTNQTSMYLCASRTGDTEAFFGQGTRLTVV.

V gene TRBV30 combines with J gene TRBJ2-2; TRBD2 aligns across 7 bases. With V trimmed by 8 bases and J by 4 bases, 7 bases remained unmatched. The CDR3 runs 13 residues. The V gene's germline CDR1 is GTSNPN and CDR2 SVGIG (reference sequence). DNA for the CDR3: TGTGCCGGGGGGACTATTTTCACCGGGGAGCTGTTTTTT. It translates to CAGGTIFTGELFF.

In this sample, this clone turned up a few times. V is TRBV2 and J is TRBJ2-4, with 8 bases aligning to TRBD1. The J segment lost 0 bases and the V segment lost 4 bases, leaving 5 bases of the junction unmatched. The CDR3 covers 16 residues. Germline V lookup: CDR1 SNHLY, CDR2 FYNNEI. CDR3 residues: CASSADREIAKNIQYF. In DNA, the CDR3 is TGTGCCAGCAGTGCGGACAGGGAGATAGCCAAAAACATTCAGTACTTC.

The rearrangement joins TRBV9 to TRBJ2-1, with D tentatively TRBD2 (6 bases). Between the trimmed V and J ends, which lost 3 bases and 0 bases, there was a span of 16 bases. This CDR3 region has 17 residues. Per germline, CDR1 SGDLS and CDR2 YYNGEE. CDR3 DNA: TGTGCCAGCAGCGAATATAGCGGAACGAGCTCCTACAATGAGCAGTTCTTC. This codes for CASSEYSGTSSYNEQFF.

Only one count was recorded for this clone. The chain recombines TRBV7-3 with TRBJ2-1; 11 bases match TRBD2. Germline V gives CDR1 SGHTA, CDR2 FQGTGA. V was clipped by 5 bases and J by 6 bases; unmatched bases: 9. The CDR3 runs 16 residues. The CDR3 DNA sequence: TGTGCCAGCAGCCCGGGACTAGCGGTTCTGGGCAATGAGCAGTTCTTC. Translating gives CASSPGLAVLGNEQFF. Full variable domain (missing parts from reference TRBV7-3 and TRBJ2-1): GAGVSQTPSNKVTEKGKYVELRCDPISGHTALYWYRQSLGQGPEFLIYFQGTGAADDSGLPNDRFFAVRPEGSVSTLKIQRTERGDSAVYLCASSPGLAVLGNEQFFGPGTRLTVL.

This clone was observed once. The chain employs TRBV19 and TRBJ1-2; no reliable D call. V was shortened by 6 bases and J by 0 bases, with 17 bases between the two germline ends. Germline lookup yields CDR1 LNHDA and CDR2 SQIVND (reference sequence). The CDR3 has 16 residues. The CDR3 is CASSPRRRDSNYGYTF. CDR3 nucleotide sequence: TGTGCCAGTAGCCCCCGGAGGAGGGATTCTAACTATGGCTACACCTTC.

CDR3 in DNA: TGTGCCAGCAGTGGGATACCAAATGAAAAACTGTTTTTT. Its protein product is CASSGIPNEKLFF. The chain recombines TRBV25-1 with TRBJ1-4; D not certain. The germline V and J ends were trimmed by 4 bases and 5 bases, with 8 bases remaining between them. CDR3 size: 13 residues. Germline V CDR1 and CDR2: MGHDK, SYGVNS.

The chain combines TRBV9 with TRBJ2-1; TRBD1 matches at 7 bases. The CDR3 covers 18 residues. The V and J ends lost 3 bases and 3 bases, in that order; junction bases with no gene match: 15. Germline loops: CDR1 SGDLS, CDR2 YYNGEE. The CDR3 region is CASSAHLKTGEGYNEQFF. The DNA of the CDR3 is TGTGCCAGCAGCGCCCATTTAAAAACAGGGGAAGGCTACAATGAGCAGTTCTTC.

The J gene is TRBJ2-7, the V gene TRBV28, with TRBD1 as a possible D gene (5 bases). V dropped 6 bases and J dropped 6 bases, with 18 bases sitting between them. Germline CDR1 and CDR2: MDHEN and SYDVKM. The CDR3 has 14 residues. CDR3 sequence: CASRSLANRIEQYF. CDR3 DNA sequence: TGTGCCAGCAGGTCCTTAGCCAACAGGATCGAGCAGTACTTC.

CDR3 in amino acids: CASRVSASSYEQYF. CDR3 in DNA: TGTGCCAGCCGGGTTTCGGCCAGCTCCTACGAGCAGTACTTC. The rearrangement joins TRBV28 to TRBJ2-7; D gene unclear. There are 14 residues in the CDR3. Between the trimmed V and J ends, which lost 8 bases and 0 bases, there was a span of 14 bases. CDR1 and CDR2 (germline): MDHEN, SYDVKM.

By frequency in the sample, this clone is medium-sized. The V gene is TRBV5-5, the J gene TRBJ1-4; D may be TRBD1 (5 bases). CDR3 length: 15 residues. V dropped 1 base and J dropped 8 bases, with 15 bases sitting between them. Germline V gene data show CDR1 as SGHKS and CDR2 as YYEKEE (reference sequence). CDR3 sequence (DNA): TGTGCCAGCAGCTTGATTGGAGGGGACGGGGAAAAACTGTTTTTT. Protein product: CASSLIGGDGEKLFF.

This clone was seen just once. This chain connects TRBV7-3 to TRBJ2-2; D is possibly TRBD2 (6 bases). This CDR3 comprises 13 residues. V lost 5 bases, J lost 4 bases, and 8 bases lay in between. Germline values: CDR1 SGHTA, CDR2 FQGTGA. Here the CDR3 DNA reads TGTGCCAGCAGCCTAGCGTTCACCGGGGAGCTGTTTTTT. Protein sequence: CASSLAFTGELFF. Full variable domain (remainder filled in from reference TRBV7-3 and TRBJ2-2): GAGVSQTPSNKVTEKGKYVELRCDPISGHTALYWYRQSLGQGPEFLIYFQGTGAADDSGLPNDRFFAVRPEGSVSTLKIQRTERGDSAVYLCASSLAFTGELFFGEGSRLTVL.